The text below deals with one T cell receptor (beta chain). Its antigen is still unknown. The data derive from a study of T cell responses to AZD1222 COVID-19 vaccine. Only in-frame clones appear in the TCRdb table, and some are missing; sequencing was by immunoSEQ multiplex PCR. This table holds some 140,000 clones, roughly 93% found once. This CDR3 has 16 residues. V lost 0 bases and J lost 4, with 12 bases in between. The V gene's germline CDR1 is LNHNV and CDR2 YYDKDF (reference sequence). Broader study findings: Of the AZD1222 recipients, only 5 to 7 were seropositive at baseline.

This TCR was recovered from an adult who received the AZD1222 COVID-19 vaccine. Specimen: peripheral blood, collected 28 days after the second AZD1222 dose. V gene TRBV15 combines with J gene TRBJ2-2; D not certain. The CDR3 here is CATSRDFGLGTGELFF. For the CDR3, the DNA is TGTGCCACCAGCAGAGATTTCGGGTTGGGCACCGGGGAGCTGTTTTTT.